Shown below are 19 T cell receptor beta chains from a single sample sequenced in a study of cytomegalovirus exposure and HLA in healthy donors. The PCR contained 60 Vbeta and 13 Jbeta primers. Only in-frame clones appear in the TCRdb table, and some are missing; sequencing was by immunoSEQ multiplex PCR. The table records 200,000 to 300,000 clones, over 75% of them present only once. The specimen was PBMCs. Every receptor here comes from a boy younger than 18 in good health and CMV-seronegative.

The CDR3 nucleotides read TGTGCCAGCAGTCCAGGACAGGGGAGTGTTCAGCCCCAGCATTTT. Translated, it gives CASSPGQGSVQPQHF. This chain uses TRBV6-5 with TRBJ1-5; 9 bases are shared with TRBD1. This CDR3 spans 15 amino acids. V was clipped by 5 bases and J by 6 bases; unmatched bases: 8. Germline V CDR1 and CDR2: MNHEY, SVGAGI.

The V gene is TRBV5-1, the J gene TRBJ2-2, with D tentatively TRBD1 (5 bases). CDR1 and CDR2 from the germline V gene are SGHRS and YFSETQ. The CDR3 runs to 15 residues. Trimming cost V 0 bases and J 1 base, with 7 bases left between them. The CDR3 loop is CASSLGGLNTGELFF. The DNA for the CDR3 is TGCGCCAGCAGCTTGGGGGGCCTGAACACCGGGGAGCTGTTTTTT.

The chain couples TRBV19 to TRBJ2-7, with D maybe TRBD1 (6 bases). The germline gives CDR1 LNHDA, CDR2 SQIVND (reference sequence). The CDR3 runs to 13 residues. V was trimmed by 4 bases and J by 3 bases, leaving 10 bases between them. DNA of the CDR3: TGTGCCAGTAGTAGAACAGGGCTCTACGAGCAGTACTTC. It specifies CASSRTGLYEQYF.

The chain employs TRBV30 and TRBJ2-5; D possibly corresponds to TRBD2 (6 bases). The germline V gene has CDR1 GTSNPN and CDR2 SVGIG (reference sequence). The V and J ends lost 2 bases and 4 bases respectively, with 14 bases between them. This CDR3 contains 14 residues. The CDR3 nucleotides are TGTGCCTGGAGTCTCGGAGGGGAGATAGAGACCCAGTACTTC. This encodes CAWSLGGEIETQYF.

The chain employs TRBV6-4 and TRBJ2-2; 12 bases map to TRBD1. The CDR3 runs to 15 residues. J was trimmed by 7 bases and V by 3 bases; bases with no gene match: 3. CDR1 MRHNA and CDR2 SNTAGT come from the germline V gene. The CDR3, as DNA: TGTGCCAGCAGTGATGGGACAGGGGGCGACGGGGAGCTGTTTTTT. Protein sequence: CASSDGTGGDGELFF.

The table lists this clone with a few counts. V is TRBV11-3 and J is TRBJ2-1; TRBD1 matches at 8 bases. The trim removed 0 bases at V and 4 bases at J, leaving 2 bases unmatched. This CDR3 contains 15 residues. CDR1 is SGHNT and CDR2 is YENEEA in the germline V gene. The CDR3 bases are TGTGCCAGCAGCTTAGAGGGGGACAGGTACAATGAGCAGTTCTTC. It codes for CASSLEGDRYNEQFF.

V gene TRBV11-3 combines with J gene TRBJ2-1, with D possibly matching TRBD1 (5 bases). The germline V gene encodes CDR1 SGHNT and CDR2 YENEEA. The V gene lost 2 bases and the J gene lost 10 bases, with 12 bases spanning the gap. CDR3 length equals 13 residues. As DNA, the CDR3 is TGTGCCAGCAGCTTACCTAGGGGTTGGGAGCAGTTCTTC. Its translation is CASSLPRGWEQFF.

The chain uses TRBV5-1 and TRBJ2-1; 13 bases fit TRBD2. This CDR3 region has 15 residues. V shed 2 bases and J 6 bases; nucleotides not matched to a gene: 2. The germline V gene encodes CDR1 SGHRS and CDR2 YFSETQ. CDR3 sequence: CASSFRTSGSNEQFF. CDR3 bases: TGCGCCAGCAGCTTTAGGACTAGCGGGAGCAATGAGCAGTTCTTC.

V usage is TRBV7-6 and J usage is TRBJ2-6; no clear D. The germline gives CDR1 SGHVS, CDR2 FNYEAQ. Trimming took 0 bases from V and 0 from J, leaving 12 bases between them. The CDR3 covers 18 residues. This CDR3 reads CASSLAVKASSGANVLTF. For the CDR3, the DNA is TGTGCCAGCAGCTTAGCGGTGAAGGCTAGCTCTGGGGCCAACGTCCTGACTTTC.

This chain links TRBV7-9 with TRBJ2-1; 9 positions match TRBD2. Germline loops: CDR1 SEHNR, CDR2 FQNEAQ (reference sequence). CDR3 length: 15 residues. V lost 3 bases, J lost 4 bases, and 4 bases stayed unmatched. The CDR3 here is CASSLVAGEYNEQFF. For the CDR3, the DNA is TGTGCCAGCAGCTTGGTAGCGGGAGAGTACAATGAGCAGTTCTTC.

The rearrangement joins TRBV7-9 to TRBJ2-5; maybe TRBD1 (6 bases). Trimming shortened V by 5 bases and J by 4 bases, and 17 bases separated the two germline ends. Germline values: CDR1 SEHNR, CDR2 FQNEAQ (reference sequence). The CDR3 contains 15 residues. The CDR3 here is CASSPAQGTRETQYF. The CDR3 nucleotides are TGTGCCAGCAGCCCCGCCCAGGGGACCAGAGAGACCCAGTACTTC.

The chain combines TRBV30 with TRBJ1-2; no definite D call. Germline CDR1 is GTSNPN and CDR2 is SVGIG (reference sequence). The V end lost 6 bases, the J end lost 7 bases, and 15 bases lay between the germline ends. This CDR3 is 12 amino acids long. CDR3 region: CACGDNWGGYTF. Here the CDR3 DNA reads TGTGCCTGCGGGGATAACTGGGGTGGCTACACCTTC.

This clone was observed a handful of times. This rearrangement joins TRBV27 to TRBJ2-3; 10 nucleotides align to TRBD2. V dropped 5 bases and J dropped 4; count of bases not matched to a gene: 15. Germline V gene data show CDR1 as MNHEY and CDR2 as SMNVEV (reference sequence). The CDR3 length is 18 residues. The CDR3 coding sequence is TGTGCCAGCAGTCCTATCGGCCCTCTAGCGGGAGCATCAGATACGCAGTATTTT. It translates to CASSPIGPLAGASDTQYF.

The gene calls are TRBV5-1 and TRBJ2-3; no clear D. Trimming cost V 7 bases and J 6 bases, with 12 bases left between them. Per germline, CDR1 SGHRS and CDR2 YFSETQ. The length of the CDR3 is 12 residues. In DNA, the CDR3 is TGCGCCAGCCATTCTAACTATGATACGCAGTATTTT. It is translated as CASHSNYDTQYF.

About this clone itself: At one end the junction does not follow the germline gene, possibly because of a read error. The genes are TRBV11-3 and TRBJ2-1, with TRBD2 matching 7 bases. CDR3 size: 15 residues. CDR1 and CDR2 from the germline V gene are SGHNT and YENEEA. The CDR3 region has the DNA TGTGCCAGCAGTTTAGGCGGGAGCTCCTACAATGAGCAGTTCTTC. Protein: CASSLGGSSYNEQFF. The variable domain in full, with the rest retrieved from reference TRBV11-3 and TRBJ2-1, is EAGVVQSPRYKIIEKKQPVAFWCNPISGHNTLYWYLQNLGQGPELLIRYENEEAVDDSQLPKDRFSAERLKGVDSTLKIQPAELGDSAVYLCASSLGGSSYNEQFFGPGTRLTVL.

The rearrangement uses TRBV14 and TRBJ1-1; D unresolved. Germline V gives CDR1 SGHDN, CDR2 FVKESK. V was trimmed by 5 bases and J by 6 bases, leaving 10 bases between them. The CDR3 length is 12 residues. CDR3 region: CASSAGEPEAFF. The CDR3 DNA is TGTGCCAGCAGCGCCGGGGAGCCTGAAGCTTTCTTT.

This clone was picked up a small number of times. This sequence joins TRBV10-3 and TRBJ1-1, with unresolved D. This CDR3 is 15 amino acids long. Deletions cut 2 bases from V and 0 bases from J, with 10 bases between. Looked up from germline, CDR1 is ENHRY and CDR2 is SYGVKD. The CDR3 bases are TGTGCCATCAGTGAGGAACCTTCGGTGAACACTGAAGCTTTCTTT. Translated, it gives CAISEEPSVNTEAFF.

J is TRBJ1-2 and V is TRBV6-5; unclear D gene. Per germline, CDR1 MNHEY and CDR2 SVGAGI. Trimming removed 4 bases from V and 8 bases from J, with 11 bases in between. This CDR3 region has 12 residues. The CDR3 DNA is TGTGCCAGCAGTTCAGGTCCGCGCGGCTACACCTTC. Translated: CASSSGPRGYTF.

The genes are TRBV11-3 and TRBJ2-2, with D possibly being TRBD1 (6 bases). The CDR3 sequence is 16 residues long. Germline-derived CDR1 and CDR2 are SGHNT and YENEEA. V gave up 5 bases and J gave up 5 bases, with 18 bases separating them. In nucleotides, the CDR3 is TGTGCCAGCAGCCCAGACGCCGGGACACTTACCGGGGAGCTGTTTTTT. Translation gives CASSPDAGTLTGELFF. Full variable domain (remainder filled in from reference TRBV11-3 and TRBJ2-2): EAGVVQSPRYKIIEKKQPVAFWCNPISGHNTLYWYLQNLGQGPELLIRYENEEAVDDSQLPKDRFSAERLKGVDSTLKIQPAELGDSAVYLCASSPDAGTLTGELFFGEGSRLTVL.